This TCR beta chain was observed in a study of blood T cell repertoires in COVID-19 (dated by TCRdb to the early 2020s). For the study in its entirety: Samples from collaborators originated in the United States, Italy and Spain and spanned both the acute and convalescent phases of COVID-19. The prospective study material was composed of cDNA or gDNA derived from T cells, B-cell-depleted T cells, or PBMCs. Deeply sampled blood TCRbeta repertoires from subjects exposed to, actively infected with, or recovered from COVID-19 were included in the dataset. A freely available public database, intended as a resource for researchers studying the immune response to SARS-CoV-2, is where the repertoires were released. Samples came from the ongoing ImmuneRACE study (first 160 participants) plus 1,254 subjects from 6 global collaborators. The sample metadata nearly always contained a de-identified subject ID, COVID-19 status, age in years and sex. Where available, HLA class I and class II types were taken from metadata supplied by the sample provider and were not determined by assay-based typing. What the work shows at the level of the full study, not this receptor alone: The amount of clinical and demographic metadata varied by source and participant and was provided uncurated.

In the case of this clone: Its specific antigen is unknown. No base quality information exists; no much larger clone differs at one position.

V loses 5 bases, J loses 0 bases, and the germline ends lie 10 bases apart. CDR1 and CDR2, per the germline V gene, are MNHEY and SVGAGI. The CDR3 contains 14 residues, cysteine and phenylalanine counted. The only DNA kept is the CDR3, 42 bases in frame from the first base. TCRbeta CDR3 regions were amplified from genomic DNA by means of the immunoSEQ Assay, a bias-controlled multiplex PCR. In the authors' own workflow: The number of nucleated cells in each sample was estimated by amplification of reference gene primers within the assay. To quantify the absolute abundance of each unique TCRbeta CDR3 rearrangement, sequence reads were collapsed and filtered. For each sample, productive Simpson clonality was calculated by taking the square root of Simpson's diversity index across productive rearrangements. The table comes from immuneACCESS by way of TCRdb, which keeps in-frame sequences with V and J called. Part of the clones is missing from these tables; in studies checked, under half for an unresolved V gene and the rest for unknown reasons. The V and J calls and the clone size are those of that table, but D and trimming were determined from the DNA. The sample data list fewer than 250,000 clones, and around 84% of these were observed just once. Roughly a tenth of the sample is held by the ten biggest clonotypes.

One collaborating source in Seattle enrolled patients during active infection and followed them longitudinally through the course of disease. Collaborating institutions collected whole blood in K2EDTA tubes following their own protocols. For TCRbeta analysis, collaborators shipped samples as frozen whole blood, isolated PBMCs, or DNA extracted from either of those sample types. This chain is built from TRBV6-5 and TRBJ1-1, with TRBD1 as a weak D call on 6 bases. The source of this sequence is a woman older than 75 with COVID-19, enrolled during active disease. Sequencing used peripheral blood. The DNA sequence is as follows: TGTGCCAGCAGTCGGACAGTCATGAACACTGAAGCTTTCTTT. Translated, it reads CASSRTVMNTEAFF.